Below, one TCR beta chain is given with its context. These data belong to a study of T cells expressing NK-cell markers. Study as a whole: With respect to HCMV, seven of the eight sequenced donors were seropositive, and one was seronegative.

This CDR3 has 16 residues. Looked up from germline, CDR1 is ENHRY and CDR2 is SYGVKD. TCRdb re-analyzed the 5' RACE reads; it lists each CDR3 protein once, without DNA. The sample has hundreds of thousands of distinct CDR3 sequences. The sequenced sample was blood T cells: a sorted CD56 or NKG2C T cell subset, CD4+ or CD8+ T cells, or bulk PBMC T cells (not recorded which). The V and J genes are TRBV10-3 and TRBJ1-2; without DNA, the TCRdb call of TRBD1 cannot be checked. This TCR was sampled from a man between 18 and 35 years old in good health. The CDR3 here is CAISESILRGNYGYTF.